This passage covers 20 T cell receptor beta chains from one sample sequenced in a study of response to subunit inactivated influenza vaccine. One entry per CDR3 protein, called by TCRdb with MiXCR from the RT-PCR reads. The sample has hundreds of thousands of distinct CDR3 sequences; about 7.6% are singletons. This sample comprised PBMCs from blood, obtained roughly 24 months after vaccination. The receptors shown here come from a man aged 50-75 years who received an inactivated influenza vaccine.

This clonotype was seen many times. This rearrangement joins TRBV10-3 to TRBJ2-7; TRBD1 agrees at 7 bases. The CDR3 is 12 amino acids. Germline V gene lookup returns CDR1 ENHRY and CDR2 SYGVKD. V gave up 5 bases and J gave up 6 bases; unmatched junction bases: 4. The CDR3 nucleotides read TGTGCCATCAGTCACCGGGACAGCGAGCAGTACTTC. It yields the protein CAISHRDSEQYF.

This clonotype showed up just a few times. This rearrangement joins TRBV27 to TRBJ2-3; the D is unclear. The V and J ends lost 5 bases and 2 bases respectively, with 11 bases between them. The germline V gene encodes CDR1 MNHEY and CDR2 SMNVEV (reference sequence). CDR3 length: 14 amino acids. CDR3 in DNA: TGTGCCAGCAGTCTCCTAGACCTCACAGATACGCAGTATTTT. Translation gives CASSLLDLTDTQYF.

In this sample, this clonotype turned up a few times. The chain has TRBV7-8 and TRBJ2-7; 7 bases match TRBD1. This CDR3 contains 15 residues. The germline gives CDR1 SGHVS, CDR2 FQNEAQ. Trimming cost V 5 bases and J 5 bases; bases outside gene matches: 12. CDR3 in DNA: TGTGCCAGCAGCCCCACTGACAGGGAGTGGGACGAGCAGTACTTC. It yields the protein CASSPTDREWDEQYF.

The V and J genes are TRBV12-3 or TRBV12-4 and TRBJ2-7; D call uncertain. The CDR3 is 15 amino acids. Trimming pared 1 base from V and 6 bases from J, leaving 16 bases between. Here the CDR3 reads CASSLVANLRSEQYF. CDR3 nucleotide sequence: TGTGCCAGCAGTTTAGTAGCAAACTTGCGGTCCGAGCAGTACTTC.

This clonotype was counted ten times or more. The chain couples TRBV14 to TRBJ2-3; 9 positions agree with TRBD1. The germline V gene encodes CDR1 SGHDN and CDR2 FVKESK. The CDR3 runs to 17 residues. The J segment lost 6 bases and the V segment lost 4 bases, leaving 14 bases of the junction unmatched. For the CDR3, the DNA is TGTGCCAGCAGCCGAGCGATATATAGGACAGGGGAGGATACGCAGTATTTT. Its protein is CASSRAIYRTGEDTQYF.

Ten or more counts support this clonotype. The rearrangement links TRBV10-3 to TRBJ2-2; perhaps TRBD1 as D (6 bases). Trimming took 6 bases from V and 0 from J, leaving 11 bases between them. Germline lookup yields CDR1 ENHRY and CDR2 SYGVKD. CDR3 length: 15 residues. The CDR3 sequence is CAIRNGQTNTGELFF. The CDR3 DNA follows: TGTGCCATCAGGAACGGACAGACGAACACCGGGGAGCTGTTTTTT.

Ten or more counts support this clonotype. CDR3: CASSQDPAVIHANYGYTF. The CDR3 DNA reads TGTGCCAGCAGCCAAGACCCCGCGGTAATCCACGCTAACTATGGCTACACCTTC. The genes are TRBV4-2 and TRBJ1-2; D not certain. Trimming removed 0 bases from V and 0 bases from J, with 17 bases in between. The CDR3 consists of 18 residues. Per the germline V gene, CDR1 is LGHNA and CDR2 is YNFKEQ.

As concerns this clonotype: The junction and the germline gene differ at one end; a read error may be behind it. The J gene is TRBJ2-2, the V gene TRBV24-1, with 9 bases that match TRBD2. CDR1 is KGHDR and CDR2 is SFDVKD in the germline V gene. CDR3 length: 14 residues. CDR3 region: CATSVSGTSSIMIF. The CDR3 nucleotides are TGTGCCACCAGTGTTTCCGGGACTAGCTCAATTATGATTTTT.

This clonotype was seen many times. The rearrangement joins TRBV15 to TRBJ2-7; TRBD1 might be the D (5 bases). The CDR3 covers 15 residues. Germline V gives CDR1 LNHNV, CDR2 YYDKDF (reference sequence). Trimming removed 0 bases at V and 5 bases at J, with 14 bases between. For the CDR3, the DNA is TGTGCCACCAGCAGAGACCGAAATCAGGGCAACGAGCAGTACTTC. It translates to CATSRDRNQGNEQYF.

The sample holds a few counts of this clonotype. The CDR3 region is CASSVLAGAPTQYF. CDR3 coding DNA: TGCGCCAGCAGCGTACTAGCGGGGGCACCTACGCAGTATTTT. This chain joins TRBV10-1 and TRBJ2-3, with 11 positions matching TRBD2. V shed 6 bases, J shed 8 bases, and the junction held 7 bases outside the gene matches. CDR1 and CDR2 (germline): WNHNN, SYGVQD (reference sequence). CDR3 size: 14 residues.

J is TRBJ2-1 and V is TRBV29-1; 9 bases align to TRBD2. Germline V gives CDR1 SQVTM, CDR2 ANQGSEA. This CDR3 contains 12 residues. V lost 4 bases, J lost 10 bases, and 5 bases stayed unmatched. CDR3: CSVGGGGAEQFF. The CDR3 DNA reads as TGCAGCGTTGGGGGCGGGGGGGCCGAGCAGTTCTTC.

This clonotype has at least ten counts. CDR3 region: CASSVKLEGEKLFF. The CDR3 coding sequence is TGCGCCAGCAGCGTGAAATTGGAGGGTGAAAAACTGTTTTTT. The chain recombines TRBV5-1 with TRBJ1-4; D is ambiguous. The V end lost 4 bases, the J end lost 7 bases, and 14 bases lay between the germline ends. CDR1 and CDR2 (germline): SGHRS, YFSETQ. This CDR3 region has 14 residues.

J is TRBJ1-4 and V is TRBV12-3 or TRBV12-4; TRBD1 is a possible D gene (6 bases). V lost 5 bases and J 5 bases, leaving 15 bases between the germline ends. The CDR3 is made up of 15 amino acids. Here the CDR3 DNA reads TGTGCCAGCAGTCCTTCAGGGGCGAACAATGAAAAACTGTTTTTT. Translated: CASSPSGANNEKLFF.

As concerns this clonotype: One junction end does not reproduce the germline sequence, and a read error may be involved. V and J are TRBV6-5 and TRBJ2-1; D remains ambiguous. Germline V gene data show CDR1 as MNHEY and CDR2 as SVGAGI. The CDR3 has 15 amino acids. The CDR3 sequence: CASSDSAIMLNEQFF. Here the CDR3 DNA reads TGTGCCAGCAGTGACTCGGCCATTATGTTGAATGAGCAGTTCTTC.

The chain joins TRBV20-1 to TRBJ1-2, with 7 bases aligning to TRBD1. The CDR3 extends over 14 amino acids. The germline V gene encodes CDR1 DFQATT and CDR2 SNEGSKA (reference sequence). V gave up 1 base and J gave up 4 bases; unmatched junction bases: 6. This chain's CDR3 is CSARVGQQVYGYTF. CDR3 sequence (DNA): TGCAGTGCTAGAGTGGGACAGCAAGTCTATGGCTACACCTTC.

This clonotype was counted ten times or more. The chain has TRBV28 and TRBJ2-5; the D is unclear. The germline gives CDR1 MDHEN, CDR2 SYDVKM. The CDR3 is 13 amino acids. V was trimmed by 3 bases and J by 2 bases, leaving 7 bases between them. For the CDR3, the DNA is TGTGCCAGCAGTTTTGTGGTTCAAGAGACCCAGTACTTC. It yields the protein CASSFVVQETQYF.

This clonotype has only a few counts. The chain has TRBV7-8 and TRBJ2-6; TRBD2 is a possible D gene (5 bases). This CDR3 contains 16 residues. The V end was cut by 6 bases, the J end by 4 bases, with 16 bases between. Germline V gene data show CDR1 as SGHVS and CDR2 as FQNEAQ. CDR3 DNA sequence: TGTGCCAGCAGTCTCCCCCCTTCGGGGGGGGCCAACGTCCTGACTTTC. This encodes CASSLPPSGGANVLTF.

J is TRBJ2-7 and V is TRBV11-2, with D perhaps matching TRBD2 (6 bases). The CDR3 runs to 14 residues. The V and J ends lost 1 base and 5 bases respectively, with 12 bases between them. The germline V gene has CDR1 SGHAT and CDR2 FQNNGV. Written as DNA, the CDR3 is TGTGCCAGCAGCTTAGGCCCCGGCGGGAACGAGCAGTACTTC. Protein sequence: CASSLGPGGNEQYF. Variable domain in full (rest from reference TRBV11-2 and TRBJ2-7): EAGVAQSPRYKIIEKRQSVAFWCNPISGHATLYWYQQILGQGPKLLIQFQNNGVVDDSQLPKDRFSAERLKGVDSTLKIQPAKLEDSAVYLCASSLGPGGNEQYFGPGTRLTVT.

This clonotype was seen only a few times. The chain carries TRBV3-1 and TRBJ2-5; perhaps TRBD2 as D (7 bases). This CDR3 comprises 16 residues. V was trimmed by 3 bases and J by 4 bases, leaving 18 bases between them. Germline values: CDR1 LGHDT, CDR2 YNNKEL (reference sequence). The CDR3 protein is CASSQPAGAGGETQYF. CDR3 in DNA: TGTGCCAGCAGCCAGCCCGCGGGGGCTGGTGGAGAGACCCAGTACTTC.

There are many counts of this clonotype. CDR3 bases: TGCGCCAGCAGCCAAGATACAGGGATTCAGCCCCAGCATTTT. Translated, it gives CASSQDTGIQPQHF. This chain joins TRBV4-3 and TRBJ1-5, with D perhaps TRBD1 (6 bases). The CDR3 covers 14 residues. From germline, CDR1 is LGHNA and CDR2 YSLEER. V dropped 0 bases and J dropped 6 bases, with 9 bases sitting between them.